This is a list of T cell receptor beta chains from one sample in a study of CD8+CD57+ T cells in acquired aplastic anemia. TCRdb processed the reads anew with MiXCR; each CDR3 protein has one entry. The sample shows 150,000 to 200,000 distinct CDR3 sequences, around 60% of them seen only once. The specimen was sorted CD4+, CD8+, or CD8+CD57+ T cells (not recorded which) from PBMCs. These TCRs come from a human donor in good health. Each CDR3 is given with its conserved first and last residue. Fields, in order: J gene, clone size, D gene, V gene, CDR3 DNA, CDR3 protein. A D gene is named only where the DNA matches it firmly. Some rows have no size entry. The others give once, few or many, or a class for an expanded clone.

j_gene: TRBJ2-7; abundance: .; d_gene: .; v_gene: TRBV20-1; CDR3nt: TGCAGTGCTAGGCAGGGCGCCTACGAGCAGTACTTC; CDR3aa: CSARQGAYEQYF
j_gene: TRBJ2-3; abundance: .; d_gene: TRBD2; v_gene: TRBV6-4; CDR3nt: TGTGCCAGCAGTAGTGGCGGGGGGGAGTACAATGAGCAGTATTTT; CDR3aa: CASSSGGGEYNEQYF
j_gene: TRBJ1-2; abundance: .; d_gene: .; v_gene: TRBV2; CDR3nt: TGTGCCAGCACTCAAACGGGACCCACCTATGGCTACACCTTC; CDR3aa: CASTQTGPTYGYTF
j_gene: TRBJ2-5; abundance: once; d_gene: .; v_gene: TRBV20-1; CDR3nt: TGCAGTGCTAGAGAACCCTGGATACCGAGTGGAGAGACCCAGTACTTC; CDR3aa: CSAREPWIPSGETQYF
j_gene: TRBJ2-5; abundance: .; d_gene: TRBD1; v_gene: TRBV24-1; CDR3nt: TGTGCCACCAGTGGCAGACAGGGGGTCACCCTCCAAGAGACCCAGTACTTC; CDR3aa: CATSGRQGVTLQETQYF
j_gene: TRBJ2-5; abundance: .; d_gene: .; v_gene: TRBV29-1; CDR3nt: TGCAGCGTTGAAGGCGGACGCCGGTCAGAGTACCAAGAGACCCAGTACTTC; CDR3aa: CSVEGGRRSEYQETQYF
j_gene: TRBJ2-7; abundance: many; d_gene: TRBD2; v_gene: TRBV27; CDR3nt: TGTGCCAGCAGTCCGGGGACTAGCGATCGCGAGCAGTACTTC; CDR3aa: CASSPGTSDREQYF
j_gene: TRBJ2-5; abundance: many; d_gene: .; v_gene: TRBV25-1; CDR3nt: TGTGCCAGCAGTGACCTAGGGGGGGCCCAGTACTTC; CDR3aa: CASSDLGGAQYF
j_gene: TRBJ1-1; abundance: few; d_gene: TRBD1; v_gene: TRBV15; CDR3nt: TGTGCCACCAGCAGAGGGACAGGGGCTGAAGCTTTCTTT; CDR3aa: CATSRGTGAEAFF
j_gene: TRBJ2-5; abundance: many; d_gene: TRBD1; v_gene: TRBV5-6; CDR3nt: TGTGCCAGCAGCCCTTTGACAGGGAAGGAGACCCAGTACTTC; CDR3aa: CASSPLTGKETQYF
j_gene: TRBJ2-3; abundance: .; d_gene: TRBD1; v_gene: TRBV24-1; CDR3nt: TGTGCCACCAGTGCTCCCGGGACAGGGACAGATACGCAGTATTTT; CDR3aa: CATSAPGTGTDTQYF
j_gene: TRBJ1-1; abundance: .; d_gene: .; v_gene: TRBV19; CDR3nt: TGTGCCAGTAGTATTGGGAAGGAGCGGGGCACTGAAGCTTTCTTT; CDR3aa: CASSIGKERGTEAFF
j_gene: TRBJ2-7; abundance: many; d_gene: .; v_gene: TRBV30; CDR3nt: TGTGCCTGGAGTTACGGGGGGCCAGCCTACGAGCAGTACTTC; CDR3aa: CAWSYGGPAYEQYF
j_gene: TRBJ1-2; abundance: .; d_gene: .; v_gene: TRBV2; CDR3nt: TGTGCCAGCAGTGAAGCAGTAGGGGCCCCCTATGGCTACACCTTC; CDR3aa: CASSEAVGAPYGYTF
j_gene: TRBJ2-1; abundance: .; d_gene: TRBD1; v_gene: TRBV20-1; CDR3nt: TGCAGTGTCCCGGGACAGGGGATTGGTGAGCAGTTCTTC; CDR3aa: CSVPGQGIGEQFF
j_gene: TRBJ1-4; abundance: .; d_gene: TRBD1; v_gene: TRBV20-1; CDR3nt: TGCAGTGCTAGCAGGGACAGGAATGAAAAACTGTTTTTT; CDR3aa: CSASRDRNEKLFF
j_gene: TRBJ2-1; abundance: many; d_gene: TRBD1; v_gene: TRBV24-1; CDR3nt: TGTGCCACCAGTGTCCTTCGGACAGGGGGGCTAAAGATATTCAATGAGCAGTTCTTC; CDR3aa: CATSVLRTGGLKIFNEQFF
j_gene: TRBJ1-2; abundance: many; d_gene: TRBD1; v_gene: TRBV6-5; CDR3nt: TGTGCCAGCGACAGGGGGCGTGGAGGCTACACCTTC; CDR3aa: CASDRGRGGYTF
j_gene: TRBJ2-7; abundance: .; d_gene: .; v_gene: TRBV2; CDR3nt: TGTGCCAGCAGCGTCCGGGGTTCCTCCTACGAGCAGTACTTC; CDR3aa: CASSVRGSSYEQYF
j_gene: TRBJ2-7; abundance: .; d_gene: .; v_gene: TRBV29-1; CDR3nt: TGCAGCGTTGCCGACGTCGGAAGTCAGTACTTC; CDR3aa: CSVADVGSQYF
j_gene: TRBJ1-3; abundance: many; d_gene: .; v_gene: TRBV25-1; CDR3nt: TGTGCCAGCAGTGCCATGAGCTCTGGAAACACCATATATTTT; CDR3aa: CASSAMSSGNTIYF
j_gene: TRBJ1-1; abundance: few; d_gene: TRBD1; v_gene: TRBV20-1; CDR3nt: TGCAGTGCGGAAGGGGGCAGCGTCACTGAAGCTTTCTTT; CDR3aa: CSAEGGSVTEAFF
j_gene: TRBJ2-7; abundance: few; d_gene: .; v_gene: TRBV27; CDR3nt: TGTGCCAGCAGTTTAAGTTGGAGGGGAACCTACGAGCAGTACTTC; CDR3aa: CASSLSWRGTYEQYF
j_gene: TRBJ2-1; abundance: .; d_gene: .; v_gene: TRBV7-6; CDR3nt: TGTGCCAGCAGCAAAACACCAGGGGGGACTGACAATGAGCAGTTCTTC; CDR3aa: CASSKTPGGTDNEQFF
j_gene: TRBJ1-2; abundance: .; d_gene: .; v_gene: TRBV5-4; CDR3nt: TGTGCCAGCAGCTTGGCCGGGACGGCTAACTATGGCTACACCTTC; CDR3aa: CASSLAGTANYGYTF
j_gene: TRBJ2-1; abundance: many; d_gene: TRBD1; v_gene: TRBV15; CDR3nt: TGTGCCACCAGCTCCTCCGGGACAGGGGTTGGCGATGAGCAGTTCTTC; CDR3aa: CATSSSGTGVGDEQFF
j_gene: TRBJ1-2; abundance: .; d_gene: .; v_gene: TRBV19; CDR3nt: TGTGCCAGTAGGCTACAGGGTTCGGGCTACACCTTC; CDR3aa: CASRLQGSGYTF